This T cell receptor (beta chain) comes out of a study of cytomegalovirus exposure and HLA in healthy donors. Broader study findings: Relative to equally common others, HLA-associated TCR beta chains showed greater clonal expansion in a later analysis. The sole available immune exposure information was CMV serostatus.

Remarks on this clone: Its specificity is not known.

Trimming removed 5 bases from V and 1 base from J, with 9 bases in between. The germline CDR1 and CDR2 sequences are SEHNR and FQNEAQ (reference sequence). This CDR3 is 14 amino acids long. The PCR employed 60 Vbeta primers together with 13 Jbeta primers. Original methodology: Counted up in a later analysis, unique TCR beta chains came to about 80 million, with around 9.9 million shared. Repertoires were generated with immunoSEQ multiplex PCR, while TCRdb's copy carries only in-frame clones and drops some. V, J and clone size are those of that table, while D and trimming were read from the DNA. The sample has some 83,000 clones.

This TCR came from a woman aged 25 to 39 in good health and CMV-seronegative. The chain carries TRBV7-9 and TRBJ1-3; D is undetermined. Source material: PBMCs. The CDR3 protein is CASSLSLSGNTIYF. The CDR3 DNA reads as TGTGCCAGCAGCCTTAGTCTATCTGGAAACACCATATATTTT.